A single T cell receptor (beta chain) is shown here with its context. Its antigen remains unidentified. Nothing much larger sits one base from this clone, and base qualities are not available. One collaborating source in Seattle enrolled patients during active infection and followed them longitudinally through the course of disease. The collaborating institutions used their own protocols to collect whole blood in K2EDTA tubes. Collaborator samples were shipped for TCRbeta analysis as frozen whole blood, isolated PBMCs, or DNA extracted from either sample type. V lost 7 bases and J lost 0 bases; the stretch between them is 9 bases long. The germline V gene sets CDR1 to MNHEY and CDR2 to SVGAGI. Inclusive of the bounding cysteine and phenylalanine, the CDR3 is 14 residues long. Of all the DNA, just the CDR3 is kept, 42 bases in frame from base 1. The data were taken from a study of blood T cell repertoires in COVID-19 (dated by TCRdb to 2020 to 2021). Broadly, across the study: Collaborator samples came from the United States, Italy and Spain and covered acute and convalescent phases of COVID-19. The dataset comprised deeply sampled blood TCRbeta repertoires from subjects exposed to, actively infected with, or recovered from COVID-19. The prospective study material was composed of cDNA or gDNA derived from T cells, B-cell-depleted T cells, or PBMCs. Where available, HLA class I and class II types were obtained from metadata supplied by the sample provider rather than from assay-based typing. Sample metadata almost always included a de-identified subject ID, COVID-19 status, age in years and sex. A freely available public database, intended as a resource for researchers studying the immune response to SARS-CoV-2, is where the repertoires were released. The samples were drawn from the first 160 participants of the ongoing ImmuneRACE study and from 950 to 1,500 subjects provided by 6 global collaborators. The full study reports these points: The quantity of clinical and demographic metadata differed by source and by participant and was supplied without curation.

The immunoSEQ Assay, a bias-controlled multiplex PCR, was used to amplify TCRbeta CDR3 regions from genomic DNA. The paper's data handling went like this. Within the assay, amplification of reference gene primers was used to estimate how many nucleated cells each sample contained. To quantify the absolute abundance of each unique TCRbeta CDR3 rearrangement, sequence reads were collapsed and filtered. Productive Simpson clonality was computed per sample as the square root of Simpson's diversity index over productive rearrangements. TCRdb carries this immuneACCESS record with in-frame sequences only. Its versions omit some clonotypes, under half of them owing to an unresolved V gene in the studies checked, with the rest unexplained. The V and J calls and clone size come from that table; D and trimming were worked out from the DNA. The sample has around 160,000 clones on record, roughly nine tenths of them singletons. Around 15% of the sample is taken by the ten largest.

The sequence came from a man in his late teens or twenties with COVID-19, enrolled during active disease. Sequenced: peripheral blood. The sequence links TRBV6-5 to TRBJ2-2, with the D segment identity uncertain. The sequence in DNA is TGTGCCAGCACCGGGTGGGCGAACACCGGGGAGCTGTTTTTT. The encoded protein is CASTGWANTGELFF.